Below are 29 T cell receptor beta chains sequenced from a single sample in a study of T cells in narcolepsy. Data came from immunoSEQ multiplex PCR; TCRdb stores just in-frame clones and leaves some out. Of some 25,000 clones listed, roughly 85% were seen once; the top ten hold under 1.5%. The sample was CD45RA- memory CD4+ T cells from PBMCs. The receptor set was obtained from a human donor with narcolepsy.

The chain has TRBV6-1 and TRBJ1-5, with D hard to call. The CDR3 covers 14 residues. Trimming stripped 1 base from V and 3 bases from J, with 7 bases between. CDR1 and CDR2 from the germline V gene are MNHNS and SASEGT. CDR3 DNA: TGTGCCAGCAGTGAAGGGGCAGTCAATCAGCCCCAGCATTTT. This translates into CASSEGAVNQPQHF.

The gene calls are TRBV5-1 and TRBJ2-1, with 14 bases fitting TRBD2. The V gene's germline CDR1 is SGHRS and CDR2 YFSETQ. V gave up 4 bases and J gave up 9 bases; unmatched junction bases: 6. This CDR3 region has 15 residues. DNA for the CDR3: TGCGCCAGCAGCCCGGGACTAGCGGGAGTTGTTGAGCAGTTCTTC. This sequence encodes CASSPGLAGVVEQFF.

For this clone: A junction boundary mismatches the germline segment, possibly from a read error. The chain carries TRBV20-1 and TRBJ2-7; TRBD2 aligns across 13 bases. Germline values: CDR1 DFQATT, CDR2 SNEGSKA (reference sequence). This CDR3 is 11 amino acids long. CDR3 nucleotides: TGCAGTGCTGGGGGACTAGCGGGAATGTATTTC. Residues: CSAGGLAGMYF.

This sequence joins TRBV27 and TRBJ2-2, with 8 bases matching TRBD1. Germline trimming cut 5 bases from V and 2 bases from J; bases unmatched to any gene: 7. The CDR3 is 16 residues long. Looked up from germline, CDR1 is MNHEY and CDR2 is SMNVEV (reference sequence). The CDR3: CASSPWTGPNTGELFF. CDR3 DNA sequence: TGTGCCAGCAGTCCCTGGACAGGGCCTAACACCGGGGAGCTGTTTTTT.

This clone is a singleton in its sample. This chain joins TRBV7-2 and TRBJ2-1; 8 bases agree with TRBD2. The germline CDR1 and CDR2 sequences are SGHTA and FQGNSA. Trimming at V came to 5 bases and at J to 12 bases, leaving 3 bases not matched to a gene. The CDR3 covers 11 residues. Written as DNA, the CDR3 is TGTGCCAGCAGCGAGGCGGGAGGGCAGTTCTTC. Encoded protein: CASSEAGGQFF.

This sequence joins TRBV19 and TRBJ2-5; D perhaps matches TRBD1 (5 bases). V was trimmed by 7 bases and J by 2 bases, leaving 14 bases between them. The CDR3 is 14 residues long. Germline values: CDR1 LNHDA, CDR2 SQIVND (reference sequence). CDR3 bases: TGTGCCAGTACCGAAACAGGCATTCAAGAGACCCAGTACTTC. Its protein is CASTETGIQETQYF.

The rearrangement links TRBV12-5 to TRBJ2-7, with D maybe TRBD1 (6 bases). CDR1 and CDR2 from the germline V gene are LGHNT and FRNRAP. CDR3 length: 20 amino acids. The V end lost 0 bases, the J end lost 3 bases, and 27 bases lay between the germline ends. Here the CDR3 reads CASGLVVSLPGTKRDYEQYF. CDR3 coding DNA: TGTGCTAGTGGTTTGGTAGTTAGTCTGCCCGGGACAAAAAGGGACTACGAGCAGTACTTC.

In its sample, this clone was seen once. The genes are TRBV29-1 and TRBJ1-1, with D unclear. CDR1 SQVTM and CDR2 ANQGSEA come from the germline V gene. CDR3 length equals 11 residues. V lost 7 bases and J lost 4, with 10 bases in between. The CDR3 sequence is CSGTVTTEAFF. The CDR3 DNA reads as TGCAGCGGAACTGTTACCACTGAAGCTTTCTTT. The full variable domain, in which reference TRBV29-1 and TRBJ1-1 provide the parts outside the CDR3, is SAVISQKPSRDICQRGTSLTIQCQVDSQVTMMFWYRQQPGQSLTLIATANQGSEATYESGFVIDKFPISRPNLTFSTLTVSNMSPEDSSIYLCSGTVTTEAFFGQGTRLTVV.

The rearrangement links TRBV7-3 to TRBJ1-1; TRBD1 is a possible D gene (5 bases). Looked up from germline, CDR1 is SGHTA and CDR2 is FQGTGA. Trimming took 0 bases from V and 3 from J, leaving 8 bases between them. CDR3 length equals 14 residues. The CDR3 DNA sequence: TGTGCCAGCAGCTTAACAGGCAGGGACACTGAAGCTTTCTTT. It encodes CASSLTGRDTEAFF.

The chain has TRBV19 and TRBJ2-1; 12 bases line up with TRBD1. The CDR3 is 16 amino acids. V dropped 5 bases and J dropped 8; count of bases not matched to a gene: 10. Germline V lookup: CDR1 LNHDA, CDR2 SQIVND (reference sequence). This CDR3 reads CASSSPGTGGEDEQFF. The CDR3 DNA reads TGTGCCAGTAGTTCCCCCGGGACAGGGGGCGAGGATGAGCAGTTCTTC.

The rearrangement joins TRBV7-2 to TRBJ2-1; maybe TRBD1 (6 bases). CDR3 length: 13 amino acids. Germline loops: CDR1 SGHTA, CDR2 FQGNSA. The V gene lost 3 bases and the J gene lost 12 bases, with 15 bases spanning the gap. DNA for the CDR3: TGTGCCAGCAGCTTTACAGGGTCTGGGGGGCAGTTCTTC. Translated, it gives CASSFTGSGGQFF.

This clone was detected only a few times. V gene TRBV27 combines with J gene TRBJ2-3; TRBD2 matches at 13 bases. Germline V gene sequence: CDR1 MNHEY, CDR2 SMNVEV (reference sequence). The J segment lost 4 bases and the V segment lost 6 bases, leaving 19 bases of the junction unmatched. The CDR3 consists of 20 residues. The CDR3 region is CASSRVLGLAGVRGPDTQYF. DNA of the CDR3: TGTGCCAGCAGCAGAGTACTCGGACTAGCGGGAGTAAGAGGGCCAGATACGCAGTATTTT.

V usage is TRBV20-1 and J usage is TRBJ1-2; D is possibly TRBD1 (6 bases). Germline values: CDR1 DFQATT, CDR2 SNEGSKA (reference sequence). Trimming left V 4 bases short and J 8 bases short, with 11 bases between. The CDR3 covers 11 residues. CDR3 protein: CSATGGQGYTF. DNA for the CDR3: TGCAGTGCTACTGGGGGCCAAGGCTACACCTTC.

As to this clone: Sequence at one end of the junction differs from germline and may be a read error. The same CDR3 is also encoded by other DNA sequences in this sample. The V gene is TRBV6-5, the J gene TRBJ2-7, with D perhaps TRBD2 (5 bases). This CDR3 spans 12 amino acids. Germline CDR1 is MNHEY and CDR2 is SVGAGI. CDR3 DNA sequence: TGCGCCACCTATGCCGGGACCTACGAGCAGTACTTC. Protein sequence: CATYAGTYEQYF.

The chain couples TRBV15 to TRBJ1-2; 9 bases match TRBD1. Germline lookup yields CDR1 LNHNV and CDR2 YYDKDF (reference sequence). With 1 base clipped from V and 6 bases from J, the junction kept 6 bases outside the gene matches. The CDR3 sequence is 15 residues long. CDR3 DNA sequence: TGTGCCACCAGCAGAGCACAGGGGGCAAGTCATGGCTACACCTTC. This encodes CATSRAQGASHGYTF.

The J gene is TRBJ2-1, the V gene TRBV19; D is unresolved. Germline-derived CDR1 and CDR2 are LNHDA and SQIVND (reference sequence). CDR3 length: 13 residues. Trimming removed 8 bases from V and 8 bases from J, with 16 bases in between. As DNA, the CDR3 is TGTGCCAGTGGGCGTAGATCAATTCATGAGCAGTTCTTC. Its translation is CASGRRSIHEQFF.

The chain links TRBV7-7 to TRBJ2-1, with 10 bases matching TRBD2. CDR3 length equals 15 residues. The V and J ends lost 2 bases and 9 bases, in that order; junction bases with no gene match: 7. Per the germline V gene, CDR1 is SSHAT and CDR2 is FNYEAQ (reference sequence). CDR3 DNA sequence: TGTGCCAGCAGCTTAAATCTAGCGGGAGTTGGTGAGCAGTTCTTC. It encodes CASSLNLAGVGEQFF.

The chain joins TRBV11-3 to TRBJ2-1; 13 nucleotides agree with TRBD2. Germline CDR1 and CDR2: SGHNT and YENEEA. The CDR3 is 17 amino acids. The junction had 7 bases not matched to a gene; V was cut back by 1 base and J by 7 bases. The CDR3 reads CASSLGGLGLAGNEQFF. CDR3 coding DNA: TGTGCCAGCAGCTTAGGAGGTCTGGGACTAGCGGGAAATGAGCAGTTCTTC. Drawing the rest from reference TRBV11-3 and TRBJ2-1, the complete variable domain is EAGVVQSPRYKIIEKKQPVAFWCNPISGHNTLYWYLQNLGQGPELLIRYENEEAVDDSQLPKDRFSAERLKGVDSTLKIQPAELGDSAVYLCASSLGGLGLAGNEQFFGPGTRLTVL.

CDR3 DNA: TGTGCCAGCAGCACAAACTCCTACGAGCAGTACTTC. Translating it yields CASSTNSYEQYF. The gene calls are TRBV7-2 and TRBJ2-7; D gene unclear. Germline V gene sequence: CDR1 SGHTA, CDR2 FQGNSA. Between the trimmed V and J ends, which lost 5 bases and 0 bases, there was a span of 5 bases. This CDR3 has 12 amino acids.

The V call is TRBV6-6, the J call TRBJ2-3, with TRBD2 identical over 11 bases. V shed 4 bases and J 2 bases; nucleotides not matched to a gene: 2. The CDR3 is made up of 15 amino acids. The germline V gene encodes CDR1 MNHNY and CDR2 SVGAGI (reference sequence). The CDR3 is CASSLLAGVTDTQYF. In DNA form, the CDR3 reads TGTGCCAGCAGTTTACTAGCGGGAGTCACAGATACGCAGTATTTT.

J is TRBJ2-3 and V is TRBV2, with D possibly TRBD2 on 6 matching bases. CDR1 SNHLY and CDR2 FYNNEI come from the germline V gene. Trimming removed 7 bases from V and 2 bases from J, with 13 bases in between. The CDR3 is 14 amino acids. The CDR3 coding sequence is TGTGCCAGCAAGGGAGGTCTAACCACAGATACGCAGTATTTT. This codes for CASKGGLTTDTQYF.

This chain's CDR3 is CASSGSGQGAGELFF. The CDR3 DNA reads as TGTGCCAGCAGTGGATCGGGACAGGGTGCCGGGGAGCTGTTTTTT. The rearrangement links TRBV6-1 to TRBJ2-2, with 9 bases matching TRBD1. V was clipped by 4 bases and J by 6 bases; unmatched bases: 6. CDR3 length equals 15 residues. Germline CDR1 reads MNHNS; CDR2 reads SASEGT.

The chain links TRBV7-2 to TRBJ2-7; possible D gene TRBD1, 6 bases. Germline V gives CDR1 SGHTA, CDR2 FQGNSA. V was pared by 5 bases and J by 5 bases, with 16 bases between. This CDR3 is 14 amino acids long. This CDR3 is CASSNGQFGHEQYF. The CDR3 coding sequence is TGTGCCAGCAGCAATGGACAGTTTGGGCACGAGCAGTACTTC.

CDR3 amino acids: CASSEVSGQARHF. In nucleotides, the CDR3 is TGTGCCAGCAGTGAAGTGAGCGGGCAGGCTCGGCATTTT. The chain joins TRBV6-1 to TRBJ1-5, with no clear D. CDR1 is MNHNS, CDR2 SASEGT, per germline. The CDR3 is 13 residues long. Trimming removed 1 base from V and 15 bases from J, with 16 bases in between.

V is TRBV9 and J is TRBJ2-3; tentative D call: TRBD2 (5 bases). Germline CDR1 is SGDLS and CDR2 is YYNGEE. V was pared by 0 bases and J by 0 bases, with 11 bases between. The CDR3 is 16 residues long. CDR3 amino acids: CASSVASAASTDTQYF. The CDR3 DNA follows: TGTGCCAGCAGCGTAGCATCAGCGGCAAGCACAGATACGCAGTATTTT.

The chain links TRBV25-1 to TRBJ1-4; 7 positions match TRBD1. This CDR3 is 13 amino acids long. V was clipped by 6 bases and J by 17 bases; unmatched bases: 15. Per germline, CDR1 MGHDK and CDR2 SYGVNS. CDR3 amino acids: CASSLREQGGIFF. CDR3 bases: TGTGCCAGCAGCCTCCGAGAGCAGGGGGGCATTTTTTTT. Variable domain in full (rest from reference TRBV25-1 and TRBJ1-4): EADIYQTPRYLVIGTGKKITLECSQTMGHDKMYWYQQDPGMELHLIHYSYGVNSTEKGDLSSESTVSRIRTEHFPLTLESARPSHTSQYLCASSLREQGGIFFGSGTQLSVL.

The V and J genes are TRBV30 and TRBJ2-7; 8 bases align to TRBD1. Germline CDR1 and CDR2: GTSNPN and SVGIG (reference sequence). This CDR3 is 13 amino acids long. V dropped 2 bases and J dropped 2; count of bases not matched to a gene: 2. The chain's CDR3 is CAWSRRGPYEQYF. DNA for the CDR3: TGTGCCTGGAGTCGCAGGGGGCCCTACGAGCAGTACTTC.

This clone was counted a single time. The rearrangement joins TRBV6-5 to TRBJ2-1; 7 nucleotides agree with TRBD1. The ends lost 2 bases at V and 15 bases at J; junction bases unmatched: 4. The CDR3 runs to 11 residues. Germline V lookup: CDR1 MNHEY, CDR2 SVGAGI. This CDR3 reads CASSYLDRRFF. CDR3 DNA sequence: TGTGCCAGCAGTTACCTGGACAGGCGGTTCTTC.

The J gene is TRBJ2-1, the V gene TRBV27, with 11 bases aligning to TRBD2. The length of the CDR3 is 20 residues. CDR1 and CDR2 (germline): MNHEY, SMNVEV (reference sequence). Losses at the gene ends were 4 bases for V and 0 bases for J; bases not matched to a gene: 14. Here the CDR3 reads CASSSPGLAGFLSSYNEQFF. CDR3 bases: TGTGCCAGCAGTTCACCAGGACTAGCGGGTTTTTTAAGCTCCTACAATGAGCAGTTCTTC.